The rows below give T cell receptor beta chains drawn from one sample of a study of cytomegalovirus exposure and HLA in healthy donors. Sequencing used immunoSEQ multiplex PCR; TCRdb keeps in-frame clones, though not all of them. The table lists around 92,000 clones, 80% of them singletons. The sequencing sample was made of PBMCs. The receptors here all came from a man between 18 and 35 years old in good health and CMV-seronegative. The CDR3 runs from the conserved cysteine through the conserved F or W. The D gene is left open where the match is weak. Only part of the rows carry a size: once, few, many, or a class if the clone is expanded.

-	TRBV27	16	TRBJ2-2	TRBD1	TGTGCCAGCATATCCGACAGGGGTGCCAACACCGGGGAGCTGTTTTTT	CASISDRGANTGELFF
-	TRBV7-9	17	TRBJ2-2	TRBD2	TGTGCCAGCAGCTCGGGTGCAGGGAGGGGACTCACCGGGGAGCTGTTTTTT	CASSSGAGRGLTGELFF
-	TRBV29-1	14	TRBJ1-5	-	TGCAGCGTTGGGGCGGGGAGAGGCAATCAGCCCCAGCATTTT	CSVGAGRGNQPQHF
-	TRBV9	12	TRBJ2-7	-	TGTGCCAGCAGCTCACAGGGAGTCGAGCAGTACTTC	CASSSQGVEQYF
few	TRBV27	19	TRBJ2-1	TRBD2	TGTGCCAGCACCGCGGCCGGGACTAGCGGGGGGGTCAACTACAATGAGCAGTTCTTC	CASTAAGTSGGVNYNEQFF
-	TRBV21-1	14	TRBJ2-5	-	TGTGCCAGCATCAGCGGGGGGCGGTTAGAGACCCAGTACTTC	CASISGGRLETQYF
-	TRBV7-9	13	TRBJ2-1	-	TGTGCCAGCAGCTTAGCAGGGGCCGGTGAGCAGTTCTTC	CASSLAGAGEQFF
few	TRBV29-1	15	TRBJ1-4	TRBD1	TGCAGCGTGGGGGGACAGGAGATTGGTAATGAAAAACTGTTTTTT	CSVGGQEIGNEKLFF
-	TRBV11-2	13	TRBJ2-2	TRBD2	TGTGCCAGCAGCCCCCGGGGGGACGGGGAGCTGTTTTTT	CASSPRGDGELFF
-	TRBV7-2	15	TRBJ1-5	-	TGTGCCAGCAGCTTAGGGTCAGGCAGCAATCAGCCCCAGCATTTT	CASSLGSGSNQPQHF
-	TRBV5-1	15	TRBJ2-1	TRBD1	TGCGCCAGCAGCTACGGACAGGGGGCCTACAATGAGCAGTTCTTC	CASSYGQGAYNEQFF
-	TRBV7-3	17	TRBJ2-1	TRBD2	TGTGCCAGCAGCTCCGCAGGACTAGCGGGGGGGTACAATGAGCAGTTCTTC	CASSSAGLAGGYNEQFF
-	TRBV10-3	14	TRBJ2-1	TRBD2	TGTGCCATCTCGGCTAGCGGGGGGGCCAATGAGCAGTTCTTC	CAISASGGANEQFF
-	TRBV16	15	TRBJ1-2	TRBD1	TGTGCCAGCAGCCAATGGGAACAGGGGGCGGAAGGCTACACCTTC	CASSQWEQGAEGYTF
-	TRBV11-2	12	TRBJ2-5	-	TGTGCCAGCAGCGACAACCAAGAGACCCAGTACTTC	CASSDNQETQYF
-	TRBV9	12	TRBJ1-2	-	TGTGCCAGCTACAGCACAAGCTATGGCTACACCTTC	CASYSTSYGYTF
-	TRBV4-1	16	TRBJ1-4	-	TGCGCCAGCAGCCAAAGTCCGGGACAATTAACGGAAAAACTGTTTTTT	CASSQSPGQLTEKLFF
-	TRBV5-4	17	TRBJ2-5	TRBD1	TGTGCCAGCAGCTTCGTCACCGGGACAGGGAACCAAGAGACCCAGTACTTC	CASSFVTGTGNQETQYF
-	TRBV18	14	TRBJ1-2	TRBD1	TGTGCCAGCTCGCCGGAAGACAGGGTAGGCGGCTACACCTTC	CASSPEDRVGGYTF
once	TRBV5-1	13	TRBJ2-5	-	TGCGCCAGCAGCTTCGGAGGAGAAGAGACCCAGTACTTC	CASSFGGEETQYF
few	TRBV2	15	TRBJ1-3	TRBD1	TGTGCCAGCAGCAAGGACAGGCGCTCTGGAAACACCATATATTTT	CASSKDRRSGNTIYF
-	TRBV27	15	TRBJ2-1	-	TGTGCCAGCAGTTTATTATATAGCTCCTACAATGAGCAGTTCTTC	CASSLLYSSYNEQFF
-	TRBV28	15	TRBJ1-1	TRBD1	TGTGCCAGCAGTTTAGGGACAGGGCCGAACACTGAAGCTTTCTTT	CASSLGTGPNTEAFF
-	TRBV7-9	14	TRBJ1-2	-	TGTTCCAGCATAGGGGGGGCAGAGAGCTATGGCTACACCTTC	CSSIGGAESYGYTF
-	TRBV10-1	15	TRBJ2-3	TRBD1	TGCGCCAGCAGCCCGGACAGGGTCGGCACAGATACGCAGTATTTT	CASSPDRVGTDTQYF
-	TRBV19	15	TRBJ1-2	TRBD1	TGTGCCAGTAGTAAGGGACAGAAAGCTAACTATGGCTACACCTTC	CASSKGQKANYGYTF
-	TRBV28	15	TRBJ2-7	TRBD1	TGTGCCAGCTCCTCTCCGGGACAGGGCTCCTACGAGCAGTACTTC	CASSSPGQGSYEQYF